This T cell receptor (beta chain) was sequenced in a study of T cells in Graves' hyperthyroidism and ophthalmopathy. Hyperthyroidism had been newly diagnosed in patients aged 18 to 65, and its duration was under 2 months. Diagnosis rested on symptoms, serum thyroxine and TRAb, thyroid ultrasound, and orbital computed tomography. The blood specimen was taken at initial hyperthyroidism diagnosis, before any ophthalmopathy symptoms. RNA transcripts yielded amplified TCR beta CDR3 regions. First-round RT-PCR targeting the TCR CDR3 was performed with the HTBI primer set. TCRdb re-called the multiplex PCR reads with MiXCR, one entry per CDR3 protein. The data contain fewer than 500,000 distinct CDR3 sequences, roughly 14% of them seen just once; the ten biggest clones take up less than 25%. This clonotype was seen many times. The germline V gene has CDR1 SEHNR and CDR2 FQNEAQ (reference sequence). V shed 4 bases, J shed 6 bases, and the junction held 3 bases outside the gene matches. The CDR3 runs to 14 residues.

The receptor's source is a man aged 25 to 40 with Graves' hyperthyroidism that later progressed to Graves' ophthalmopathy. Specimen: blood. This rearrangement joins TRBV7-9 to TRBJ1-4, with TRBD1 matching 9 bases. The CDR3 loop reads CASSYRTGDEKLFF. The CDR3 coding sequence is TGTGCCAGCAGCTACCGGACAGGGGATGAAAAACTGTTTTTT.